Shown below are 8 T cell receptor beta chains from a single sample sequenced in a study of PD-L1 blockade in urothelial cancer. Generated by immunoSEQ multiplex PCR, the TCRdb table keeps only in-frame clones and is missing some. The data contain almost 90,000 clones, 84% of them singletons. Time point described: pretreatment peripheral blood. Material: PBMCs, obtained around atezolizumab (anti-PD-L1) treatment. The receptors come from a man in his 60s with urothelial cancer.

This rearrangement joins TRBV6-6 to TRBJ2-7, with D perhaps matching TRBD1 (5 bases). From germline, CDR1 is MNHNY and CDR2 SVGAGI (reference sequence). The CDR3 spans 13 residues. The V end lost 4 bases, the J end lost 6 bases, and 13 bases lay between the germline ends. The CDR3 nucleotides read TGTGCCAGCAGTTCCAGGGATCCCATCGAGCAGTACTTC. Translating it yields CASSSRDPIEQYF.

The chain links TRBV6-6 to TRBJ2-1, with 10 bases aligning to TRBD2. The CDR3 is 16 residues long. CDR1 and CDR2 from the germline V gene are MNHNY and SVGAGI (reference sequence). J lost 4 bases, V lost 5 bases, and 8 bases had no gene match. The CDR3: CASSPPGTSVYNEQFF. The CDR3 DNA reads as TGTGCCAGCAGTCCCCCCGGGACTAGCGTATACAATGAGCAGTTCTTC.

The rearrangement links TRBV5-8 to TRBJ1-2, with 7 bases that match TRBD1. This CDR3 comprises 17 residues. V shed 4 bases and J 5 bases; nucleotides not matched to a gene: 17. Germline values: CDR1 SGHTS, CDR2 YDEGEE. In DNA form, the CDR3 reads TGTGCCAGCAGCCCCGCCTTCACAAAGACAGGGATTTATGGCTACACCTTC. It encodes CASSPAFTKTGIYGYTF.

V is TRBV9 and J is TRBJ2-1; tentative D call: TRBD1 (6 bases). The germline V gene encodes CDR1 SGDLS and CDR2 YYNGEE. The CDR3 contains 15 residues. V gave up 4 bases and J gave up 4 bases, with 15 bases separating them. Here the CDR3 DNA reads TGTGCCAGCAGCCTCAAGGACAGCTTATACAATGAGCAGTTCTTC. This translates into CASSLKDSLYNEQFF.

The V and J genes are TRBV6-1 and TRBJ1-5; 8 bases agree with TRBD1. The junction had 11 bases not matched to a gene; V was cut back by 4 bases and J by 0 bases. Germline lookup yields CDR1 MNHNS and CDR2 SASEGT. The CDR3 spans 18 residues. CDR3 bases: TGTGCCAGCAGTGCCTGGACAGGGAGGATCAATAGCAATCAGCCCCAGCATTTT. This translates into CASSAWTGRINSNQPQHF.

This chain uses TRBV21-1 with TRBJ2-3; the table's D gene call, TRBD1, was not cross checked with the DNA. TRBV21-1 is labeled a pseudogene. The CDR3 covers 16 residues. This CDR3 reads CASRRMQGDLTDTQYF. The CDR3, as DNA: TGTGCCAGCCGACGAATGCAGGGGGACCTCACAGATACGCAGTATTTT.

The rearrangement joins TRBV4-1 to TRBJ2-5, with 10 bases matching TRBD2. After removal of 2 bases from V and 4 bases from J, the junction contained 7 bases not matched to a gene. Germline CDR1 reads MGHRA; CDR2 reads YSYEKL. This CDR3 region has 16 residues. CDR3 bases: TGCGCCAGCAGCCAATTAAGCGGGGGGGCCGTAGAGACCCAGTACTTC. Its protein product is CASSQLSGGAVETQYF.

The table lists this clone with a count of one. This chain connects TRBV4-3 to TRBJ2-2; tentatively, D is TRBD2 (6 bases). The CDR3 has 15 residues. Germline V lookup: CDR1 LGHNA, CDR2 YSLEER. The germline V and J ends were trimmed by 4 bases and 0 bases, with 9 bases remaining between them. CDR3 coding DNA: TGCGCCAGCAGCCGGGGGGTTCCGAACACCGGGGAGCTGTTTTTT. As protein: CASSRGVPNTGELFF.